This TCR beta chain appears in the sequencing data of a study of T-cell reconstitution after alpha-beta-depleted transplantation in children. Whole-study findings and limits: At the one-year point after transplant, T-cell counts and TCRbeta diversity were found to come mostly from T cells that had been newly produced. Where some patients showed high TCRbeta diversity at day 60, it came from recipient T cells and thymic progenitors that had survived. Alpha-beta T cells present about two months after transplant were reported to originate from several hundred expanded graft clones.

Library preparation (for TCRbeta) was performed with unique molecular identifiers. TCRdb ran MiXCR on the PCR reads and lists one entry per CDR3 protein. The data show some 200,000 distinct CDR3 sequences, with 6.3% seen just once and 4.5% to 5.5% held by the top ten. The germline CDR1 and CDR2 sequences are MNHNY and SVGAGI (reference sequence). There are 12 residues in the CDR3. Trimming removed 4 bases at V and 2 bases at J, with 6 bases between. At least ten counts were recorded for this clonotype. Its antigen is currently unknown. The source material was PBMCs, sampled before TCRalphabeta/CD19-depleted stem cell transplant. The TCR sequence derives from a girl in the first two years of life with combined immunodeficiency, due to receive a stem cell transplant. The chain links TRBV6-6 to TRBJ2-7; no clear D. This CDR3 reads CASSSTTYEQYF. DNA for the CDR3: TGTGCCAGCAGTTCCACCACCTACGAGCAGTACTTC.